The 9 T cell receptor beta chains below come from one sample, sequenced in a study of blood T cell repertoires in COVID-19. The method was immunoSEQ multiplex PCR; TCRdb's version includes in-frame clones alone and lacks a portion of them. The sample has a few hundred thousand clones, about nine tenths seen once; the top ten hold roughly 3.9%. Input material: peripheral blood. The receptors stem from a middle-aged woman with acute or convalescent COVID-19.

The CDR3 bases are TGTGCCAGCAGCGCGACGGGGAGTGGCGGCAATCAGCCCCAGCATTTT. Amino acids: CASSATGSGGNQPQHF. The rearrangement uses TRBV7-8 and TRBJ1-5; D uncertain. The CDR3 totals 16 residues. The V gene lost 5 bases and the J gene lost 2 bases, with 16 bases spanning the gap. CDR1 and CDR2 (germline): SGHVS, FQNEAQ.

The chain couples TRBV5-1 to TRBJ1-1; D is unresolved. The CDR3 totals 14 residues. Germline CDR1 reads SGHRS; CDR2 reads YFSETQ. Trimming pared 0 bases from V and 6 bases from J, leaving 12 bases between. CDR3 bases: TGCGCCAGCAGCTTGGACGCGTCCATCTCTGAAGCTTTCTTT. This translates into CASSLDASISEAFF.

CDR3 sequence: CASSVSGTSLNEQFF. DNA for the CDR3: TGTGCCAGCTCCGTTTCCGGGACTAGCCTAAATGAGCAGTTCTTC. The chain combines TRBV18 with TRBJ2-1; 9 bases are shared with TRBD2. This CDR3 has 15 amino acids. Germline assignment: CDR1 KGHSH and CDR2 LQKENI. V was clipped by 6 bases and J by 7 bases; unmatched bases: 10.

Written as DNA, the CDR3 is TGTGCCAGCCTCGGACAGGATATCTACGAGCAGTACGTC. This codes for CASLGQDIYEQYV. The chain employs TRBV6-5 and TRBJ2-7, with 7 nucleotides matching TRBD1. Germline lookup yields CDR1 MNHEY and CDR2 SVGAGI. The CDR3 covers 13 residues. Germline trimming cut 8 bases from V and 3 bases from J; bases unmatched to any gene: 7.

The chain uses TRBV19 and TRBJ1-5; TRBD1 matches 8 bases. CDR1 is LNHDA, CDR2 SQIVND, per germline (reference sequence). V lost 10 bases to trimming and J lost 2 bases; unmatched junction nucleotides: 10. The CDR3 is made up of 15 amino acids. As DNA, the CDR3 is TGTGCCACTGCCGCAGGGGGCAGAGGCAATCAGCCCCAGCATTTT. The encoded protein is CATAAGGRGNQPQHF.

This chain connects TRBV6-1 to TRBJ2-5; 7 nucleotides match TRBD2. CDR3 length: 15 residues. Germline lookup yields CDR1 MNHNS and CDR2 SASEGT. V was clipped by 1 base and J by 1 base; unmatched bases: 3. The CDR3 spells CASSEGASGQETQYF. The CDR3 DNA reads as TGTGCCAGCAGTGAAGGGGCTAGCGGCCAAGAGACCCAGTACTTC.

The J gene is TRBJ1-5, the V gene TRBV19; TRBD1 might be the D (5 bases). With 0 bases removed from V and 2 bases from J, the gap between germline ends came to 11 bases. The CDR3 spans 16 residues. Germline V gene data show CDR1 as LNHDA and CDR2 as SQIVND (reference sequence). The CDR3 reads CASSIEVGRGNQPQHF. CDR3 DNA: TGTGCCAGTAGTATAGAGGTAGGCAGGGGCAATCAGCCCCAGCATTTT.

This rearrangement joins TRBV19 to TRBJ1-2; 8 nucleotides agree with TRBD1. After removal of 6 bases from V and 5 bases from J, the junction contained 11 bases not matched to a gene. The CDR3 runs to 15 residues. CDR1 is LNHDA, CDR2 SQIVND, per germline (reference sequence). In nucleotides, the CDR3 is TGTGCCAGTAGGGACAGGGCCCTTTCTGAGTATGGCTACACCTTC. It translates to CASRDRALSEYGYTF.

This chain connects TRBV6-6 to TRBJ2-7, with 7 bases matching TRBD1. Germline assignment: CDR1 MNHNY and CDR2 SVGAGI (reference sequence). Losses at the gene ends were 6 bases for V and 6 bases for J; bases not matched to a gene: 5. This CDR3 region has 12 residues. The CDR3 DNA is TGTGCCAGCAGGGGGGACAGTAGCGAGCAGTACGTC. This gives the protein CASRGDSSEQYV.